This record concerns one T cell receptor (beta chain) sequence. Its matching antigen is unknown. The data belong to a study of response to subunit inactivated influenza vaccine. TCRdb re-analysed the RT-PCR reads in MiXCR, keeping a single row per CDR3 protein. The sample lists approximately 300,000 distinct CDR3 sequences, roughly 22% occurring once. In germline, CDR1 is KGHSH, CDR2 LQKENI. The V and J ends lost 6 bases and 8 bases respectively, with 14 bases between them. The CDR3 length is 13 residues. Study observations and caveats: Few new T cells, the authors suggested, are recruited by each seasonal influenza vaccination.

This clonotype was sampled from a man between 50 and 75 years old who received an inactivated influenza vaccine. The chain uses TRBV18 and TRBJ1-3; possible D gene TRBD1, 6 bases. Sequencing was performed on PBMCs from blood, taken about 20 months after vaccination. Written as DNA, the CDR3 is TGTGCCAGCTCCGGGACCAGGGGAGACACCATATATTTT. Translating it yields CASSGTRGDTIYF.